This TCR beta chain was identified during a study of T cell changes during pregnancy in multiple sclerosis. The CDR3 contains 15 residues. Germline loops: CDR1 SGHNT, CDR2 YYREEE (reference sequence). Trimming stripped 0 bases from V and 7 bases from J, with 11 bases between. Sequencing was performed with immunoSEQ multiplex PCR; in TCRdb, only in-frame clones are kept and a portion is missing. The table includes about 100,000 clones, approximately 92% detected once. The genes are TRBV5-4 and TRBJ1-6; no definite D call. This sequence was found in a female donor with multiple sclerosis, enrolled in a pregnancy study. Specimen: peripheral blood, collected in the second trimester of pregnancy. The CDR3 DNA follows: TGTGCCAGCAGCTTGGATGGAGGCGGCAATTCACCCCTCCACTTT. It translates to CASSLDGGGNSPLHF. Drawing the rest from reference TRBV5-4 and TRBJ1-6, the complete variable domain is ETGVTQSPTHLIKTRGQQVTLRCSSQSGHNTVSWYQQALGQGPQFIFQYYREEENGRGNFPPRFSGLQFPNYSSELNVNALELDDSALYLCASSLDGGGNSPLHFGNGTRLTVT.